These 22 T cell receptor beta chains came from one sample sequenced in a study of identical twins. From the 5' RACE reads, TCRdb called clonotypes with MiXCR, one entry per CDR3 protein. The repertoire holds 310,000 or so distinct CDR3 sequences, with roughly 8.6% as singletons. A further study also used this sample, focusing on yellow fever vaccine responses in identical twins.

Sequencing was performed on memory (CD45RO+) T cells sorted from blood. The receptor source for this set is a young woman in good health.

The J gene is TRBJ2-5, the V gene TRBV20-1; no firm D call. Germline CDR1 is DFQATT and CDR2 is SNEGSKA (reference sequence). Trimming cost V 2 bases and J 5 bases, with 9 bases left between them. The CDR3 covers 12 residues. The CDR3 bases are TGCAGTGCTAGACTGGGGATGGAGACCCAGTACTTC. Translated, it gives CSARLGMETQYF.

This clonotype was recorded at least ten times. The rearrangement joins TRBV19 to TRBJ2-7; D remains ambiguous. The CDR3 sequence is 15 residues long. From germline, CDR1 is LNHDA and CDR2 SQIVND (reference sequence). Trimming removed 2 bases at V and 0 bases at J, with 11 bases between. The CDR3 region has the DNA TGTGCCAGTAGTATATTGGTAGGCTACTCCTACGAGCAGTACTTC. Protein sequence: CASSILVGYSYEQYF. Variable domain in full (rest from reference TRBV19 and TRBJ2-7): DGGITQSPKYLFRKEGQNVTLSCEQNLNHDAMYWYRQDPGQGLRLIYYSQIVNDFQKGDIAEGYSVSREKKESFPLTVTSAQKNPTAFYLCASSILVGYSYEQYFGPGTRLTVT.

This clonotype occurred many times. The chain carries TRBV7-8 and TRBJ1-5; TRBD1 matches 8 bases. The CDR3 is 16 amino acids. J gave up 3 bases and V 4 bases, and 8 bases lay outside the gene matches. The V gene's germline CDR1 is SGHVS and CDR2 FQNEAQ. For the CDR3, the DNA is TGTGCCAGCAGCTCTTCCAACAGGGGGATCAATCAGCCCCAGCATTTT. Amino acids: CASSSSNRGINQPQHF.

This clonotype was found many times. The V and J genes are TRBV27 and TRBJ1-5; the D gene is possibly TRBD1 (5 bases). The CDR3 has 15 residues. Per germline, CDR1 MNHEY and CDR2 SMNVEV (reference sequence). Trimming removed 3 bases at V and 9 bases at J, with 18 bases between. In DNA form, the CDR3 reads TGTGCCAGCAGTTTTCGGGGACCTACTCGTGCGCCCCAGCATTTT. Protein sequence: CASSFRGPTRAPQHF.

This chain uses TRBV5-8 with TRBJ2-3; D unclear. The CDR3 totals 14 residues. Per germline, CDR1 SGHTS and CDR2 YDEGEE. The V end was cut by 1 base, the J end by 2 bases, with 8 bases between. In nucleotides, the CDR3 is TGTGCCAGCAGCTTGACGGGTCCCACAGATACGCAGTATTTT. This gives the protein CASSLTGPTDTQYF.

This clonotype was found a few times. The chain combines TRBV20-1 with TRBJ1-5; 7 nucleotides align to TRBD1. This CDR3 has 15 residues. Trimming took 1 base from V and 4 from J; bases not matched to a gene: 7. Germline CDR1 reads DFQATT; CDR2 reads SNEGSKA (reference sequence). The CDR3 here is CSARAGTESNQPQHF. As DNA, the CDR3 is TGCAGTGCTAGAGCCGGGACAGAATCTAATCAGCCCCAGCATTTT.

CDR3 protein: CASSKVGTGLGTDTQYF. The CDR3 DNA is TGTGCCAGCAGCAAAGTAGGGACAGGGCTGGGCACAGATACGCAGTATTTT. The V call is TRBV21-1, the J call TRBJ2-3; TRBD1, the D gene given by the table, was not confirmed from the DNA. TRBV21-1 is classified as a pseudogene. The CDR3 totals 17 residues.

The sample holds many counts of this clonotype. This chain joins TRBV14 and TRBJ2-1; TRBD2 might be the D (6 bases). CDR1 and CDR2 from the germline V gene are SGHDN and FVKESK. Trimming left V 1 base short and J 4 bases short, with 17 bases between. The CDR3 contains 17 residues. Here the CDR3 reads CASSQARGGLGYNEQFF. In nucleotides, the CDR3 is TGTGCCAGCAGCCAAGCCCGGGGAGGATTAGGGTACAATGAGCAGTTCTTC.

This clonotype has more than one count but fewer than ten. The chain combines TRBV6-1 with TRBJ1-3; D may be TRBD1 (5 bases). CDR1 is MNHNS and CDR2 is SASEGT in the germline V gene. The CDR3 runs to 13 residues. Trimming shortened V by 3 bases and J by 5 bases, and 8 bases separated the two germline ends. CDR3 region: CASSDPGRNTIYF. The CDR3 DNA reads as TGTGCCAGCAGTGATCCGGGACGAAACACCATATATTTT.

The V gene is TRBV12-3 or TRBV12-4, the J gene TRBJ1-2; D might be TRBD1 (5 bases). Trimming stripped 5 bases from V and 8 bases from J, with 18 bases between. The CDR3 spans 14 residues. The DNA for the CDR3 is TGTGCCAGCAGTGTACAGGCCTCCTCGGAGGGCTACACCTTC. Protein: CASSVQASSEGYTF.

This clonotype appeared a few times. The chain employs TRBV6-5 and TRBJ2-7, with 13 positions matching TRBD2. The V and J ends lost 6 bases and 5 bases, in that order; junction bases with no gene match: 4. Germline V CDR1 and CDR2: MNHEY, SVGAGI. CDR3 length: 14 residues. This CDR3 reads CASRPGTSGNEQYF. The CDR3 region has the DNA TGTGCCAGCAGACCCGGGACTAGCGGGAACGAGCAGTACTTC.

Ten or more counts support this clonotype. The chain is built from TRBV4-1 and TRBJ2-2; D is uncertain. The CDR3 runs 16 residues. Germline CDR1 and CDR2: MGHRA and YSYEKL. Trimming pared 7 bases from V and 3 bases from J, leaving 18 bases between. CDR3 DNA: TGCGCCAGCACCTCTGGAACCTCCTCATACACCGGGGAGCTGTTTTTT. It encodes CASTSGTSSYTGELFF.

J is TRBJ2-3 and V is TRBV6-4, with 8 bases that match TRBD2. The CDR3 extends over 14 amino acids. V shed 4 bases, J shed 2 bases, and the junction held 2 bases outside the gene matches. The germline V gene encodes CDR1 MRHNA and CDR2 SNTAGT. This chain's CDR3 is CASSALADTDTQYF. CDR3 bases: TGTGCCAGCAGTGCACTAGCGGACACAGATACGCAGTATTTT.

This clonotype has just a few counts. CDR3 in DNA: TGTGCCAGCAGCCCGACAGCAAACAGCTTTAATGAGCAGTTCTTC. Its protein is CASSPTANSFNEQFF. The chain links TRBV3-1 to TRBJ2-1, with a weak D call TRBD1 (5 bases). The germline CDR1 and CDR2 sequences are LGHDT and YNNKEL (reference sequence). CDR3 length equals 15 residues. The V gene lost 4 bases and the J gene lost 7 bases, with 17 bases spanning the gap.

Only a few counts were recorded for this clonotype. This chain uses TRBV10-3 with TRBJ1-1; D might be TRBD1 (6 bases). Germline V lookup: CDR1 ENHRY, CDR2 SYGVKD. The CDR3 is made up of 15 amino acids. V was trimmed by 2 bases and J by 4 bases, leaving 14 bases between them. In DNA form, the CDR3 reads TGTGCCATCAGTGAGGAGGGGGGCTGGGGCACTGAAGCTTTCTTT. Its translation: CAISEEGGWGTEAFF.

The CDR3 is CASSQGVGWANEQFF. The CDR3, as DNA: TGTGCCAGCAGCCAAGGGGTAGGGTGGGCAAATGAGCAGTTCTTC. The V gene is TRBV3-1, the J gene TRBJ2-1; D unresolved. The CDR3 length is 15 residues. The germline V gene has CDR1 LGHDT and CDR2 YNNKEL (reference sequence). The V end was cut by 1 base, the J end by 7 bases, with 14 bases between.

The CDR3 DNA sequence: TGCGCCAGCAGCCAAGTGGATTTGGGTTGGGTTAATGAAAAACTGTTTTTT. This encodes CASSQVDLGWVNEKLFF. The V gene is TRBV4-1, the J gene TRBJ1-4; D is undetermined. This CDR3 is built from 17 residues. Germline V CDR1 and CDR2: MGHRA, YSYEKL. V dropped 1 base and J dropped 4 bases, with 16 bases sitting between them.

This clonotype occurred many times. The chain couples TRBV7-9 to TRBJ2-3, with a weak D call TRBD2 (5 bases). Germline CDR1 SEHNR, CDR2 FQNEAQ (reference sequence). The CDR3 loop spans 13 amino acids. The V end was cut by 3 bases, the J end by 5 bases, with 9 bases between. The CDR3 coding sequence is TGTGCCAGCAGCTTGGAGGCGGGAGATACGCAGTATTTT. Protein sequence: CASSLEAGDTQYF.

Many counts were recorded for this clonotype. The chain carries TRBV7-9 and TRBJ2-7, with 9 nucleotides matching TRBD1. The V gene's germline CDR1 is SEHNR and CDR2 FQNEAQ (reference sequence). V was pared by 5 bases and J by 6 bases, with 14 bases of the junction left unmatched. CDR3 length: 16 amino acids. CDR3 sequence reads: CASSPGQGLGELEQYF. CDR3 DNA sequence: TGTGCCAGCAGCCCAGGACAGGGGCTCGGAGAACTCGAGCAGTACTTC.

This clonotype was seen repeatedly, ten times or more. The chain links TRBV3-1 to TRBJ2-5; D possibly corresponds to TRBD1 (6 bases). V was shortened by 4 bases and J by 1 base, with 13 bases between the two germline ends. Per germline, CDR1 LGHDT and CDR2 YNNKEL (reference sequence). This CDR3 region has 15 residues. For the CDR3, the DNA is TGTGCCAGCAGCCCGAATAGAGGGGGCCAAGAGACCCAGTACTTC. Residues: CASSPNRGGQETQYF.

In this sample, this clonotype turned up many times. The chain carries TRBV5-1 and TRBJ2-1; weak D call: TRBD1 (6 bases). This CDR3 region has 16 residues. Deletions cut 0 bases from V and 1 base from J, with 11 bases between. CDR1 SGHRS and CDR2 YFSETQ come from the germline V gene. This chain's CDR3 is CASSLAAGVSYNEQFF. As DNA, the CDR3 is TGCGCCAGCAGCTTGGCTGCAGGGGTATCCTACAATGAGCAGTTCTTC.

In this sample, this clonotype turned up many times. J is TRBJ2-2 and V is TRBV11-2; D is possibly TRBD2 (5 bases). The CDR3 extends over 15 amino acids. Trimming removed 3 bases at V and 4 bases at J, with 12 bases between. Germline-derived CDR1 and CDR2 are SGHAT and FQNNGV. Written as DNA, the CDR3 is TGTGCCAGCAGCTTTGTCCTAGCCGGCACCGGGGAGCTGTTTTTT. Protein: CASSFVLAGTGELFF.